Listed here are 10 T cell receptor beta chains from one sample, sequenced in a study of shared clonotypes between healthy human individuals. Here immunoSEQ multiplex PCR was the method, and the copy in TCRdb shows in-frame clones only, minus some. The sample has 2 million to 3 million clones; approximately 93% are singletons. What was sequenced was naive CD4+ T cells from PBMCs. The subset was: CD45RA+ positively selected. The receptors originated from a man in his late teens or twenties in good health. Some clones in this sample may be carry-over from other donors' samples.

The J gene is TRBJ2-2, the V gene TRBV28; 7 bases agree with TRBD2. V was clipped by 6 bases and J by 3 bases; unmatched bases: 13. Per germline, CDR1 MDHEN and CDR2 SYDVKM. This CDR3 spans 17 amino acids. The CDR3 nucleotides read TGTGCCAGCAGCGTTTGGCGGCGGGAGTTGTACACCGGGGAGCTGTTTTTT. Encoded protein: CASSVWRRELYTGELFF.

Here the CDR3 DNA reads TGTGCCAGCTCACCAATCGGACAGGGGAGTGAGGCTTTCTTT. This translates into CASSPIGQGSEAFF. The V gene is TRBV18, the J gene TRBJ1-1; TRBD1 matches at 9 bases. The CDR3 contains 14 residues. Germline-derived CDR1 and CDR2 are KGHSH and LQKENI. After removal of 2 bases from V and 11 bases from J, the junction contained 9 bases not matched to a gene.

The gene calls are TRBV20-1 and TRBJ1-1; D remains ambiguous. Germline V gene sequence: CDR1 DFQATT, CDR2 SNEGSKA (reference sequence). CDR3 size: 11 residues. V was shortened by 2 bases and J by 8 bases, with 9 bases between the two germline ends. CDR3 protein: CSARKPLEAFF. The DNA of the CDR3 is TGCAGTGCTAGAAAACCTCTGGAAGCTTTCTTT.

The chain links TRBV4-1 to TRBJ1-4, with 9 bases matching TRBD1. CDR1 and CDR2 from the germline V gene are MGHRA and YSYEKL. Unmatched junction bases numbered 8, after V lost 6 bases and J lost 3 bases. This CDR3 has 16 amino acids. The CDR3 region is CASRRTGVLANEKLFF. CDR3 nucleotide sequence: TGCGCCAGCAGGAGGACAGGGGTGTTGGCTAATGAAAAACTGTTTTTT.

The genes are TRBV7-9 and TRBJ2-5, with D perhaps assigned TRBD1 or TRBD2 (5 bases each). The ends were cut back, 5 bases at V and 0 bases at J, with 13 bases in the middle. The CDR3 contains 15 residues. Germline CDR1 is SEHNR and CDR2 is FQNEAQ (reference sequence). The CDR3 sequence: CASSRGGPHQETQYF. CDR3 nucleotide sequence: TGTGCCAGCAGCCGGGGCGGGCCCCACCAAGAGACCCAGTACTTC.

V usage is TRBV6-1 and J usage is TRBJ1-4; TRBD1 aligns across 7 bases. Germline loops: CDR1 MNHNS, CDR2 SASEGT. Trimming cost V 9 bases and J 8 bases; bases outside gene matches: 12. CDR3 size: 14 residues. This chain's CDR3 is CASTTGTVGEKLFF. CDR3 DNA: TGTGCCAGTACAACCGGGACAGTAGGAGAAAAACTGTTTTTT.

This CDR3 is CASSSTSVGMYTQYF. In nucleotides, the CDR3 is TGTGCCAGCAGCTCGACTAGCGTTGGCATGTATACGCAGTATTTT. The V and J genes are TRBV7-2 and TRBJ2-3; 8 bases are shared with TRBD2. V lost 4 bases to trimming and J lost 7 bases; unmatched junction nucleotides: 10. From germline, CDR1 is SGHTA and CDR2 FQGNSA. This CDR3 has 15 amino acids.

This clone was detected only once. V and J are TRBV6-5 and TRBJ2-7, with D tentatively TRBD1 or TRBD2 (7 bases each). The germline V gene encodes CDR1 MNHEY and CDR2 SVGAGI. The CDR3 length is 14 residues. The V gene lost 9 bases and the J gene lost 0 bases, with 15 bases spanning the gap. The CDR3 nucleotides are TGTGCCAGTAGCAGGGGGGGTCGCTCCTACGAGCAGTACTTC. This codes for CASSRGGRSYEQYF.

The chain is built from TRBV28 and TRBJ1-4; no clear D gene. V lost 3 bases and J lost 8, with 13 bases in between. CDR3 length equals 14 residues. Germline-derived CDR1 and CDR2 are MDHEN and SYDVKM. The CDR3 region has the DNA TGTGCCAGCAGTTTCCCCGGGAGAGGGGAAAAACTGTTTTTT. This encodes CASSFPGRGEKLFF.

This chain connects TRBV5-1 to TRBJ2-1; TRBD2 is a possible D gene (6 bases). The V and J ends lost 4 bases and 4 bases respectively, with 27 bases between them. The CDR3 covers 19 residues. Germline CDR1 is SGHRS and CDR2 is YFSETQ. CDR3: CASSSNHNTGTPDYNEQFF. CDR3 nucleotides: TGCGCCAGCAGCAGTAATCATAATACCGGGACTCCCGATTACAATGAGCAGTTCTTC.